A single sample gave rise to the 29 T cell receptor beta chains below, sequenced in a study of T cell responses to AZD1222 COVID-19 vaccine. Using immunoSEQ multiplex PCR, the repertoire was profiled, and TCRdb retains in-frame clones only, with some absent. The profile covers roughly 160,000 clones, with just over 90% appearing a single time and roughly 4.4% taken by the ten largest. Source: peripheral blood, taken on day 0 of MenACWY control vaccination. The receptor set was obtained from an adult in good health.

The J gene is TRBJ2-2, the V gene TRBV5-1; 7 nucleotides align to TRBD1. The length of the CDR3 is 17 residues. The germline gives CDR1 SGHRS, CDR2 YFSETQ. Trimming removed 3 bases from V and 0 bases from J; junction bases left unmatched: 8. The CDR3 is CASSSATGTSNTGELFF. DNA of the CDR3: TGCGCCAGCAGCTCCGCGACAGGGACCTCGAACACCGGGGAGCTGTTTTTT.

Here the CDR3 DNA reads TGTGCCAGCATTCGTCACAGCGCAACTAATGAAAAACTGTTTTTT. It specifies CASIRHSATNEKLFF. The chain uses TRBV6-5 and TRBJ1-4; no clear D gene. The germline gives CDR1 MNHEY, CDR2 SVGAGI. This CDR3 region has 15 residues. Trimming cost V 7 bases and J 0 bases, with 12 bases left between them.

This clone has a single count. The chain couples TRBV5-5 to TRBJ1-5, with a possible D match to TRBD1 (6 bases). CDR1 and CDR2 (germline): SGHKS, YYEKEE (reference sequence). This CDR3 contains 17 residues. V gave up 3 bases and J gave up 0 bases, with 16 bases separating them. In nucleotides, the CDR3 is TGTGCCAGCAGCTCCAAAGGGGGAAGCTATAGCAATCAGCCCCAGCATTTT. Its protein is CASSSKGGSYSNQPQHF.

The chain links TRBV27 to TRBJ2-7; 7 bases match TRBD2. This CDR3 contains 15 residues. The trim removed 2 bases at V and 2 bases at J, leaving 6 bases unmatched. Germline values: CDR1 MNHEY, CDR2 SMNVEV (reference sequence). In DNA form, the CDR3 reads TGTGCCAGCAGTTTAATGGCTAGCGGAACCTACGAGCAGTACTTC. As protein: CASSLMASGTYEQYF.

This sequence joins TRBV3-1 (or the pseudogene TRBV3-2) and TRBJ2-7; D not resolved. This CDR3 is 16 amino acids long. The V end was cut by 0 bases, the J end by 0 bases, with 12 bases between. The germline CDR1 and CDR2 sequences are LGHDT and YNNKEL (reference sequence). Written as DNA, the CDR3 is TGTGCCAGCAGCCAAGATTTGGTTAGTAGCTCCTACGAGCAGTACTTC. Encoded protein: CASSQDLVSSSYEQYF.

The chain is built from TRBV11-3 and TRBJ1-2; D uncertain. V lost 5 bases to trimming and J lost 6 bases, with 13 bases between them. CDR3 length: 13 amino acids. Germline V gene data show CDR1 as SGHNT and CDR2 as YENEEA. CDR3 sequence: CASSPAVLNGYTF. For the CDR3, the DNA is TGTGCCAGCAGCCCCGCCGTTCTCAATGGCTACACCTTC.

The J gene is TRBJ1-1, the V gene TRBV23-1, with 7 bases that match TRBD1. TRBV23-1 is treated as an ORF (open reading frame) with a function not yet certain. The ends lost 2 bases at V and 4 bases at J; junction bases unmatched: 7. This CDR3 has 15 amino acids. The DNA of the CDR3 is TGCGCCAGCAGTCAAGCGACAGGGTCGAGCACTGAAGCTTTCTTT. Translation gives CASSQATGSSTEAFF.

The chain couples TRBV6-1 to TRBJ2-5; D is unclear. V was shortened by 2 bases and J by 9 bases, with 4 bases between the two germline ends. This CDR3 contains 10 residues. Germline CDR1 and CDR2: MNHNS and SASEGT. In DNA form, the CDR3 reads TGTGCCAGCAGTGAATTGGCCCAGTACTTC. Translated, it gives CASSELAQYF.

DNA for the CDR3: TGTGCCAGCAGCCAAGACCCTGGGGCAGCAGGGCCCCAGCATTTT. This translates into CASSQDPGAAGPQHF. The chain couples TRBV3-1 (or the pseudogene TRBV3-2) to TRBJ1-5; D might be TRBD1 (5 bases). This CDR3 region has 15 residues. Germline V gives CDR1 LGHDT, CDR2 YNNKEL (reference sequence). Trimming took 0 bases from V and 9 from J, leaving 15 bases between them.

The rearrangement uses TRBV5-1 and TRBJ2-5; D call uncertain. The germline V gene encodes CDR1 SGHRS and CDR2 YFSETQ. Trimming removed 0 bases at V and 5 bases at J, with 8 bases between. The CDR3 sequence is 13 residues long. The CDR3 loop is CASSLGAMETQYF. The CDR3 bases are TGCGCCAGCAGCTTGGGGGCGATGGAGACCCAGTACTTC.

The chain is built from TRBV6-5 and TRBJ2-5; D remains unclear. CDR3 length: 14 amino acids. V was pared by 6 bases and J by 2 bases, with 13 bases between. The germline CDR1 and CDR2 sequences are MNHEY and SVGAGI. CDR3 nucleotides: TGTGCCAGCAGCAGAGACTGGAAACAAGAGACCCAGTACTTC. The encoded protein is CASSRDWKQETQYF.

The CDR3: CASSVGAGQTYEQYF. CDR3 nucleotides: TGTGCCAGCAGCGTAGGGGCAGGGCAGACCTACGAGCAGTACTTC. The rearrangement joins TRBV9 to TRBJ2-7; D perhaps matches TRBD1 (5 bases). The V end was cut by 0 bases, the J end by 2 bases, with 12 bases between. The CDR3 consists of 15 residues. Germline V gives CDR1 SGDLS, CDR2 YYNGEE.

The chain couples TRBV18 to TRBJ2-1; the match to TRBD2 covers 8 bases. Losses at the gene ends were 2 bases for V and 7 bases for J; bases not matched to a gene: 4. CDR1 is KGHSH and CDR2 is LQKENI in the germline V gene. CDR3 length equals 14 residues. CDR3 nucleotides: TGTGCCAGCTCACCAGCTAGCGGGCTGAATGAGCAGTTCTTC. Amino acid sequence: CASSPASGLNEQFF.

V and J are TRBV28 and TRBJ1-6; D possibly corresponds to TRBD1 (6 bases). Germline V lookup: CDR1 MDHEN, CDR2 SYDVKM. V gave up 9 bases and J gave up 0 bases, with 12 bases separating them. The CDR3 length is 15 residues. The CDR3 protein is CASNRESSYNSPLHF. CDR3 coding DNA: TGTGCCAGTAACAGGGAGAGCTCCTATAATTCACCCCTCCACTTT. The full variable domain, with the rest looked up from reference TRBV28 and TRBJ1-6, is DVKVTQSSRYLVKRTGEKVFLECVQDMDHENMFWYRQDPGLGLRLIYFSYDVKMKEKGDIPEGYSVSREKKERFSLILESASTNQTSMYLCASNRESSYNSPLHFGNGTRLTVT.

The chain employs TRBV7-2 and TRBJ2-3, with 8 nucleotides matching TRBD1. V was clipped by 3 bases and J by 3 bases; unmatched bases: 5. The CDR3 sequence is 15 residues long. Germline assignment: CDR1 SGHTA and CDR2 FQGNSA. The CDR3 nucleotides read TGTGCCAGCAGCTTTGACAGGGGTTTTACAGATACGCAGTATTTT. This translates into CASSFDRGFTDTQYF. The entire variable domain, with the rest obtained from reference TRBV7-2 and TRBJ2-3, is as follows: GAGVSQSPSNKVTEKGKDVELRCDPISGHTALYWYRQSLGQGLEFLIYFQGNSAPDKSGLPSDRFSAERTGGSVSTLTIQRTQQEDSAVYLCASSFDRGFTDTQYFGPGTRLTVL.

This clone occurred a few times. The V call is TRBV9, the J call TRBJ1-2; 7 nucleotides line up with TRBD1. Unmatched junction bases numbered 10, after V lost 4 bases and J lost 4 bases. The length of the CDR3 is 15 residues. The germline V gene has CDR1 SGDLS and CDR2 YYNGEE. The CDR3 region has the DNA TGTGCCAGCAGCCCGACCCCGGGACAGATCTATGGCTACACCTTC. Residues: CASSPTPGQIYGYTF.

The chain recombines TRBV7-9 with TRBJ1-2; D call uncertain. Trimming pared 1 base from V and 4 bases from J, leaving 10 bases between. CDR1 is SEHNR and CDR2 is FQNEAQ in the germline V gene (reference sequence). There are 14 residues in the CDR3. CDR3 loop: CASSLEEGFYGYTF. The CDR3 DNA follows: TGTGCCAGCAGCTTAGAGGAGGGCTTCTATGGCTACACCTTC.

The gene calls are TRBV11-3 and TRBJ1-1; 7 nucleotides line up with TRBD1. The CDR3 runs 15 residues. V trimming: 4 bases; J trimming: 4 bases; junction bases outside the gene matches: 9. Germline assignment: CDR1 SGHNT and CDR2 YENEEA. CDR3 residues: CASSSTGVGGTEAFF. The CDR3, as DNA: TGTGCCAGCAGCTCCACAGGGGTCGGCGGCACTGAAGCTTTCTTT.

This CDR3 reads CASSLDSSMGGYTF. The DNA of the CDR3 is TGTGCCAGCAGCTTAGACAGCTCCATGGGGGGCTACACCTTC. This sequence joins TRBV7-9 and TRBJ1-2, with D uncertain. V was cut by 1 base and J by 8 bases, with 14 bases left in between. Germline V gene data show CDR1 as SEHNR and CDR2 as FQNEAQ (reference sequence). The CDR3 has 14 amino acids.

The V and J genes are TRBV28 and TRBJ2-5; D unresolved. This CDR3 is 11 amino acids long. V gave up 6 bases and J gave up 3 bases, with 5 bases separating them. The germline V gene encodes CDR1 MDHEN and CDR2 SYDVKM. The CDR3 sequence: CASSPKETQYF. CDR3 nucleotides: TGTGCCAGCAGCCCGAAAGAGACCCAGTACTTC.

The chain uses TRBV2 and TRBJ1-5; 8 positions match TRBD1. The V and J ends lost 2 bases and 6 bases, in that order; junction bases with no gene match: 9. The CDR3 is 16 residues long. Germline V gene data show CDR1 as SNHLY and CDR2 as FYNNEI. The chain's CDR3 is CASSEPRGQGSQPQHF. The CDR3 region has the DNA TGTGCCAGCAGTGAACCCAGGGGGCAAGGCAGTCAGCCCCAGCATTTT.

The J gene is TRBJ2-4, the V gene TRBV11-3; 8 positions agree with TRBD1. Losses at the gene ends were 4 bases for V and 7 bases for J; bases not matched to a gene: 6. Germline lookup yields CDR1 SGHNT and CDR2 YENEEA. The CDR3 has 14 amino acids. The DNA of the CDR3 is TGTGCCAGCAGCTGGACAGGGTCGGTCAACATTCAGTACTTC. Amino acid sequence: CASSWTGSVNIQYF.

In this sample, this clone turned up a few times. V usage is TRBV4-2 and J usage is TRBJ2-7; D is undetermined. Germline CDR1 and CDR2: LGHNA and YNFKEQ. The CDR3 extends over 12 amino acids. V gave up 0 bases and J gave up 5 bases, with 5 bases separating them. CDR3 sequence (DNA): TGTGCCAGCAGCCAAGACTGGAACGAGCAGTACTTC. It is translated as CASSQDWNEQYF.

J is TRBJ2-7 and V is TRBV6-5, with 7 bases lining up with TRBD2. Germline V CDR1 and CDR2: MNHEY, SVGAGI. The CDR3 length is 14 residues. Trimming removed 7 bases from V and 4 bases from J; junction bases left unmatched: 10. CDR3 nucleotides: TGTGCCAGCATTGCGGGACTACCGACTTACGAGCAGTACTTC. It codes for CASIAGLPTYEQYF.

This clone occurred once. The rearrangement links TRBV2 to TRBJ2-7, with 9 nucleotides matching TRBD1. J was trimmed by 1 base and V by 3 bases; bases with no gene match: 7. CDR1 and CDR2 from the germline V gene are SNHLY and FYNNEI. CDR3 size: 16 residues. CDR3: CASSDWTGDISYEQYF. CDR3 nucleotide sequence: TGTGCCAGCAGTGACTGGACAGGGGATATTTCCTACGAGCAGTACTTC.

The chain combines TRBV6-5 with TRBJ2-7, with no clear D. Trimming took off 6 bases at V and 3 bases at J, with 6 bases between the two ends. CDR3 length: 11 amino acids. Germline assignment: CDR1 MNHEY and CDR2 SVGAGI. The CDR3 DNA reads TGTGCCAGCAGCGACCGCTACGAGCAGTACTTC. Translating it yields CASSDRYEQYF.

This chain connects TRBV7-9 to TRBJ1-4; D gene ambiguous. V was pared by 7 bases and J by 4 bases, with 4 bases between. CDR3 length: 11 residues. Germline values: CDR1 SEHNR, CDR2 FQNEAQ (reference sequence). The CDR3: CASNFNEKLFF. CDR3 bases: TGTGCCAGCAACTTTAATGAAAAACTGTTTTTT.

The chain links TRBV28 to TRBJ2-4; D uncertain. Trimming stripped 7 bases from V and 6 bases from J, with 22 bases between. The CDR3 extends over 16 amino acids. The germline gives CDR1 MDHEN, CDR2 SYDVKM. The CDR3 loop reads CASIPLPPQFGNIQYF. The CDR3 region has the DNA TGTGCCAGCATTCCCTTGCCCCCCCAGTTCGGAAACATTCAGTACTTC. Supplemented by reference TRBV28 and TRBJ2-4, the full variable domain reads DVKVTQSSRYLVKRTGEKVFLECVQDMDHENMFWYRQDPGLGLRLIYFSYDVKMKEKGDIPEGYSVSREKKERFSLILESASTNQTSMYLCASIPLPPQFGNIQYFGAGTRLSVL.

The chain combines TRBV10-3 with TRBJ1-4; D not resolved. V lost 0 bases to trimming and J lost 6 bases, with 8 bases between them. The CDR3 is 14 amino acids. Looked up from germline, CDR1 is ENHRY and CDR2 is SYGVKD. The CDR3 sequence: CAISESGFDEKLFF. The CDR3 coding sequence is TGTGCCATCAGTGAGTCAGGTTTTGATGAAAAACTGTTTTTT.